The source of this TCR beta chain is a study of metastatic and nonmetastatic thyroid tumors. Nobody among the patients had been given any treatment before thyroid surgery. This CDR3 comprises 18 residues. The V end lost 3 bases, the J end lost 4 bases, and 23 bases lay between the germline ends. TCRdb re-clonotyped the PCR reads through MiXCR. The repertoire holds 46,000 or so clones, with approximately 15% as singletons. The TCR sequence derives from a female donor with papillary thyroid cancer or a benign thyroid nodule (not recorded which). Some clones in this sample may be carry-over from other donors' samples. The chain is built from TRBV12-3 or TRBV12-4 and TRBJ2-3; tentative D call: TRBD2 (7 bases). The specimen was blood. The DNA of the CDR3 is TGTGCCAGCAGTTTGGTTGGGGGGGCGGTTTTTGGCTCAGATACGCAGTATTTT. Its translation is CASSLVGGAVFGSDTQYF.